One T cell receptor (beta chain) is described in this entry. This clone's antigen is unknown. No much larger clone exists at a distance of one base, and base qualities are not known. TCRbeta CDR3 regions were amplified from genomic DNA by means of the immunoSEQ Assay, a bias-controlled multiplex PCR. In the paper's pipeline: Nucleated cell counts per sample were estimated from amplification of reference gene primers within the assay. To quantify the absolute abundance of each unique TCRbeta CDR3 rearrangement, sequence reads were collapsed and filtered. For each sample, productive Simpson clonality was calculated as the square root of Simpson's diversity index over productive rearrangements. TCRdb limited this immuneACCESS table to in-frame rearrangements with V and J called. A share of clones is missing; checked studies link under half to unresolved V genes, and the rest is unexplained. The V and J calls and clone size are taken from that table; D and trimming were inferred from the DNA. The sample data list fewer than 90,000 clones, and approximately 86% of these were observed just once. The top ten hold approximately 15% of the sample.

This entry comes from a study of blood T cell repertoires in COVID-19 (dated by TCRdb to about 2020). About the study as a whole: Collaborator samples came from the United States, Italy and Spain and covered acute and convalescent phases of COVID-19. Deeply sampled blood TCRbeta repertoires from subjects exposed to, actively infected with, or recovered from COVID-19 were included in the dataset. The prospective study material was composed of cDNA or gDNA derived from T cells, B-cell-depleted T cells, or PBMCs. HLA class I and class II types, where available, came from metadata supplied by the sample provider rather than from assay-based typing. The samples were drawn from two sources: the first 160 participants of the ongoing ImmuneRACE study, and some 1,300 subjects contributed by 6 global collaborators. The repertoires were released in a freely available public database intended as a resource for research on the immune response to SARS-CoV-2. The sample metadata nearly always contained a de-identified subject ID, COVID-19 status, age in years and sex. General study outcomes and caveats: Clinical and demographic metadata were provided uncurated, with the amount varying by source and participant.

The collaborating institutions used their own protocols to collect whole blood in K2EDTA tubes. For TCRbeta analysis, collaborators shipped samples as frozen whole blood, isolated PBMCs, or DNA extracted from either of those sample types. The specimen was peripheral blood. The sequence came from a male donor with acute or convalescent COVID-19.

The CDR3 region has the sequence CATSREGDQETQYF. The DNA is as follows: TGTGCCACCAGCAGAGAAGGGGATCAAGAGACCCAGTACTTC. The rearranged segments are TRBV15 and TRBJ2-5; TRBD1 might be the D gene, on 5 matching bases. Reading the germline V gene (reference sequence) gives CDR1 LNHNV and CDR2 YYDKDF. Between the V and J ends, shortened by 0 bases and 2 bases respectively, the junction contains 7 bases. The CDR3 spans 14 residues, from the cysteine through the phenylalanine. Left in the record is the CDR3 DNA by itself, 42 bases read in frame from the first base.